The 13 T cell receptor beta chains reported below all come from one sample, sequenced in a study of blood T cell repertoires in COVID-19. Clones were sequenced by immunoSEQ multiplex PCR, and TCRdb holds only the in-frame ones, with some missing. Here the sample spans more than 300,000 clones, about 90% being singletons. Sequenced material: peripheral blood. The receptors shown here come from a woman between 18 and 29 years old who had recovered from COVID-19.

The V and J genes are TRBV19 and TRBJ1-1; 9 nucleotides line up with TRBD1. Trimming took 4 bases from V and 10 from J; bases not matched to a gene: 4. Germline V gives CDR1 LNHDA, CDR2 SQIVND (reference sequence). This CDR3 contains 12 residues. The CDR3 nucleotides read TGTGCCAGTAGTACGACAGGGGGGAGAGCTTTCTTT. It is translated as CASSTTGGRAFF.

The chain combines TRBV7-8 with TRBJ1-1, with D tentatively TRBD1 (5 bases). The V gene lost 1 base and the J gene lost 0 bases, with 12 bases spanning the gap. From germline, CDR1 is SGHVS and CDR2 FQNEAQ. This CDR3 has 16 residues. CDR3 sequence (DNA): TGTGCCAGCAGCTTAGTTCGGGGGGGGGTGAACACTGAAGCTTTCTTT. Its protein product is CASSLVRGGVNTEAFF.

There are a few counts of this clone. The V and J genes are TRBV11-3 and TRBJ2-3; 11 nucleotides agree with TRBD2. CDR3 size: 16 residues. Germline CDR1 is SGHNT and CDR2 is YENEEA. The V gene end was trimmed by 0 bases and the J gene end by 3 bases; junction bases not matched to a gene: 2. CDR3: CASSLDASGRTDTQYF. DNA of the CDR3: TGTGCCAGCAGCTTAGATGCTAGCGGGAGGACAGATACGCAGTATTTT.

The chain's CDR3 is CASSEVADQPQHF. CDR3 nucleotide sequence: TGTGCCAGCAGTGAAGTGGCTGATCAGCCCCAGCATTTT. The rearrangement joins TRBV6-1 to TRBJ1-5, with D unresolved. V was pared by 1 base and J by 5 bases, with 6 bases between. In germline, CDR1 is MNHNS, CDR2 SASEGT. The CDR3 has 13 amino acids.

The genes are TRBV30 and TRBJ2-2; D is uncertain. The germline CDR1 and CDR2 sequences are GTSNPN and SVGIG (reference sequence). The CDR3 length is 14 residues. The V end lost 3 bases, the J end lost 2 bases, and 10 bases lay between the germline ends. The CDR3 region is CAWREQANTGELFF. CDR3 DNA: TGTGCCTGGAGAGAGCAGGCCAACACCGGGGAGCTGTTTTTT.

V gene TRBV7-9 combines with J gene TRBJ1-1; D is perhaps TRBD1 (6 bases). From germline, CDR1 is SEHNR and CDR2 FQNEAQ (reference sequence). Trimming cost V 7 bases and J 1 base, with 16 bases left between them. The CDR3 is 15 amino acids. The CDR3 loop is CASTSIGGQNTEAFF. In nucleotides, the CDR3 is TGTGCCAGCACCTCAATTGGGGGCCAGAACACTGAAGCTTTCTTT.

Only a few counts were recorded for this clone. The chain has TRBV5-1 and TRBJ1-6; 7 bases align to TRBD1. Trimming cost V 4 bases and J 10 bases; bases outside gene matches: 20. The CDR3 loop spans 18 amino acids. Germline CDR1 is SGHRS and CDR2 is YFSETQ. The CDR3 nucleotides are TGCGCCAGCAGCCTATTTTACGACAGGGCTACGTCCCCATCACCCCTCCACTTT. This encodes CASSLFYDRATSPSPLHF.

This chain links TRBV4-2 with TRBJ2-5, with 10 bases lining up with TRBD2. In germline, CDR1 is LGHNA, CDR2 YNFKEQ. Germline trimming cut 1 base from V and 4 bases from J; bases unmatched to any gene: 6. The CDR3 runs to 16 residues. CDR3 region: CASSQASSGSRETQYF. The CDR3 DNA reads TGTGCCAGCAGCCAAGCGTCTAGCGGGAGCAGAGAGACCCAGTACTTC.

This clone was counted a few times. CDR3 sequence (DNA): TGTGCCAGCACCCCGGGCAATCAGCCCCAGCATTTT. Amino acids: CASTPGNQPQHF. The rearrangement joins TRBV12-3 or TRBV12-4 to TRBJ1-5; D is uncertain. The CDR3 runs to 12 residues. Trimming cost V 7 bases and J 2 bases, with 6 bases left between them.

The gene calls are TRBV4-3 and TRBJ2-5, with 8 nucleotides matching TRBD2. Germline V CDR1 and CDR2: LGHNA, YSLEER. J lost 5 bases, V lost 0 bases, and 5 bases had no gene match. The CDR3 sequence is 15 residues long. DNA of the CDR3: TGCGCCAGCAGCCAAGATTTTAGCGGGGACGAGACCCAGTACTTC. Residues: CASSQDFSGDETQYF.

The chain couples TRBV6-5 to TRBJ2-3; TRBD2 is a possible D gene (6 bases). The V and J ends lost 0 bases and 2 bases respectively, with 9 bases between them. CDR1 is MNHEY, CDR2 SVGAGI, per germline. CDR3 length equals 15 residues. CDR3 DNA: TGTGCCAGCAGTTACTCGCCGGGAGACACAGATACGCAGTATTTT. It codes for CASSYSPGDTDTQYF.

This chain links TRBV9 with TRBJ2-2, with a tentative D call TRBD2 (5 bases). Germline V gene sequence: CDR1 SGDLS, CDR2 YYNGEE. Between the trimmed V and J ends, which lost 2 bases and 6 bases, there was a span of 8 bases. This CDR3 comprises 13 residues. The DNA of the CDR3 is TGTGCCAGCAGCGTCGACGGGGCCGGGGAGCTGTTTTTT. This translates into CASSVDGAGELFF.

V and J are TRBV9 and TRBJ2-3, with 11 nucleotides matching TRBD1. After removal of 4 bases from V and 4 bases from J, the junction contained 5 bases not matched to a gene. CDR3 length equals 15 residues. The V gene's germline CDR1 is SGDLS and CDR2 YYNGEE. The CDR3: CASSPGQGAPDTQYF. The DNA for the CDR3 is TGTGCCAGCAGCCCCGGACAGGGGGCTCCAGATACGCAGTATTTT.